Listed below are T cell receptor beta chains from one sample, sequenced in a study of cytomegalovirus exposure and HLA in healthy donors. Sequenced by immunoSEQ multiplex PCR; TCRdb stores in-frame clones only, minus some. The sample gives under 70,000 clones, more than 80% of which show up once; roughly 2% is in the top ten. The source material was PBMCs. Receptors were obtained from a woman aged 25 to 45 in good health and CMV-seronegative. The CDR3 runs from the conserved cysteine through the conserved F or W. D genes are given only for firm matches. The listing skips clone size in some rows; elsewhere it reads once, few, many or a size class.

V	D	J	size	DNA	CDR3
TRBV5-1	.	TRBJ1-4	few	TGCGCCAGCAGCCTGGACATTAATGAAAAACTGTTTTTT	CASSLDINEKLFF
TRBV27	.	TRBJ2-3	once	TGTGCCAGCAGGGACAGCCTCACAGATACGCAGTATTTT	CASRDSLTDTQYF
TRBV5-1	.	TRBJ1-2	.	TGCGCCAGTCGGGAAGTCGATGGCTACACCTTC	CASREVDGYTF
TRBV9	TRBD2	TRBJ2-7	.	TGTGCCAGCAGCGTAGATCCCGGACTAGCGGGACCCTACGAGCAGTACTTC	CASSVDPGLAGPYEQYF
TRBV19	TRBD1	TRBJ1-2	.	TGTGCCAGTAGTACGGGACAGGGGGCGAGGACCTATGGCTACACCTTC	CASSTGQGARTYGYTF
TRBV2	TRBD1	TRBJ2-7	.	TGTGCCAGCAGTGAAGCCCCGGGACAGGGATACTACGAGCAGTACTTC	CASSEAPGQGYYEQYF
TRBV7-9	.	TRBJ2-1	.	TGTGCCAGCAGCCCCGGGCGGGCGGGGCCCTACAATGAGCAGTTCTTC	CASSPGRAGPYNEQFF
TRBV19	.	TRBJ1-3	once	TGTGCCAGTAGTGCGACGGGGATCCCTGGAAACACCATATATTTT	CASSATGIPGNTIYF
TRBV11-3	TRBD2	TRBJ2-5	.	TGTGCCAGCAGCTTTGTAGCGGGCTCTCAAGAGACCCAGTACTTC	CASSFVAGSQETQYF
TRBV2	TRBD1	TRBJ1-2	.	TGTGCCAGCATCCGCACCGGGACAGGGTATGGCTACACCTTC	CASIRTGTGYGYTF
TRBV7-8	TRBD1	TRBJ1-1	.	TGTGCCAGCAGCTTAGGGGACAGGGGTCAGGAGGCTTTCTTT	CASSLGDRGQEAFF
TRBV7-3	.	TRBJ2-3	.	TGTGCCAGCAGCTCCCAGACTCCCCCTGATACGCAGTATTTT	CASSSQTPPDTQYF
TRBV6-5	.	TRBJ2-1	.	TGTGCCAGCAGTGAAAGGGAGACCGATGAGCAGTTCTTC	CASSERETDEQFF
TRBV19	TRBD2	TRBJ2-7	.	TGTGCCAGTAGTAGGATAGCGGGGGAAGGAGAGCAGTACTTC	CASSRIAGEGEQYF
TRBV7-9	TRBD2	TRBJ2-2	.	TGTGCCAGCAGCTTAGTTCTAGCGGTGAACACCGGGGAGCTGTTTTTT	CASSLVLAVNTGELFF
TRBV30	.	TRBJ2-7	.	TGTGCCTGGAGTGGGGGGGTGAAAGCCTACGAGCAGTACTTC	CAWSGGVKAYEQYF
TRBV2	TRBD1	TRBJ1-2	once	TGTGCCAGCAGTGAGTCGTTACCTACCGAACAGGGGACGAGAGATGGCTACACCTTC	CASSESLPTEQGTRDGYTF
TRBV7-3	.	TRBJ2-3	.	TGTGCCAGCAGCCTAGTGAGCACAGATACGCAGTATTTT	CASSLVSTDTQYF
TRBV20-1	.	TRBJ2-7	.	TGCAGTGCTCCTCAAGGGGGCGAGCAGTACTTC	CSAPQGGEQYF
TRBV6-5	.	TRBJ1-1	once	TGTGCCAGCAGTTTCTCGTTGACAGGATCGACTGAAGCTTTCTTT	CASSFSLTGSTEAFF
TRBV7-2	.	TRBJ1-1	few	TGTGCCAGCAGCTTATCCGGGAACACTGAAGCTTTCTTT	CASSLSGNTEAFF
TRBV5-1	.	TRBJ1-5	.	TGCGCCAGCAGCTTGGGGCGGGATCAGCCCCAGCATTTT	CASSLGRDQPQHF
TRBV27	.	TRBJ1-6	once	TGTGCCAGCAGTTCCCCCCCAGGGAGGGCGGGTTCACCCCTCCACTTT	CASSSPPGRAGSPLHF
TRBV18	.	TRBJ1-2	once	TGTGCCAGCTCACCCCCTGGGGGGTACTATGGCTACACCTTC	CASSPPGGYYGYTF
TRBV10-3	.	TRBJ2-7	.	TGTGCCATCAGTGATCCAGGGGGAGGCGAGCAGTACTTC	CAISDPGGGEQYF
TRBV7-2	.	TRBJ2-1	.	TGTGCCAGCAGCTTAGTCGGATTAGCCAATGAGCAGTTCTTC	CASSLVGLANEQFF
TRBV5-1	.	TRBJ2-7	.	TGCGCCAGCAGCTTGGGACTAGATACCTACGAGCAGTACTTC	CASSLGLDTYEQYF
TRBV6-5	TRBD1	TRBJ2-7	.	TGTGCCAGCAGCACTCTCGGGACAGGGGGCTTCGAGCAGTACTTC	CASSTLGTGGFEQYF
TRBV11-3	.	TRBJ2-2	.	TGTGCCAGCAGCTTAACGCGGGGTGCCGGGGAGCTGTTTTTT	CASSLTRGAGELFF